This T cell receptor (beta chain) was identified during a study of T-cell memory formation after mild COVID-19. Study-wide results and limits: Pre-infection memory held some responding clones, suggesting pre-existing cross-reactive T cells responded. A second wave of clones peaked on day 37, and their SARS-CoV-2 specificity went unconfirmed.

5'RACE, which relied on constant-segment primers, yielded TCR alpha and TCR beta cDNA libraries carrying sample barcodes and UMIs. TCRdb recomputed calls from the 5' RACE reads with MiXCR, one row per CDR3 protein. The sample has 350,000 or so distinct CDR3 sequences; over 20% are singletons. A note on this clonotype: The antigen is unknown.

Germline-derived CDR1 and CDR2 are SGHAT and FQNNGV. V was cut by 0 bases and J by 4 bases, with 9 bases left in between. This CDR3 region has 14 residues. The specimen was PBMCs or a T cell subset sorted from them (not recorded which). The rearrangement uses TRBV11-2 and TRBJ2-5; D unresolved. The TCR was taken from an adult woman who had mild COVID-19 (a few samples of this study predate the infection). Cell type and time point are not known. The CDR3 sequence is CASSLEVFRETQYF. CDR3 sequence (DNA): TGTGCCAGCAGCTTAGAGGTTTTTAGAGAGACCCAGTACTTC.